These 32 T cell receptor beta chains share one sample of origin, sequenced in a study of blood T cell repertoires in COVID-19. Clones were sequenced by immunoSEQ multiplex PCR, and TCRdb holds only the in-frame ones, with some missing. The table records 150,000 or so clones, approximately 90% of them present only once. Material: peripheral blood. The receptors were sampled from a man between 18 and 29 years old with acute or convalescent COVID-19.

This chain links TRBV7-2 with TRBJ2-7, with D perhaps matching TRBD1 (6 bases). CDR3 length: 14 residues. Trimming stripped 1 base from V and 7 bases from J, with 14 bases between. In germline, CDR1 is SGHTA, CDR2 FQGNSA. The CDR3 spells CASSLVPGVGEQYF. The CDR3 DNA reads as TGTGCCAGCAGCTTAGTACCAGGGGTAGGGGAGCAGTACTTC.

The rearrangement joins TRBV7-8 to TRBJ2-1; D gene ambiguous. The CDR3 has 16 amino acids. The V gene's germline CDR1 is SGHVS and CDR2 FQNEAQ. The V end was cut by 3 bases, the J end by 3 bases, with 15 bases between. This chain's CDR3 is CASSFGFASFYNEQFF. The DNA for the CDR3 is TGTGCCAGCAGCTTCGGGTTTGCTAGTTTCTACAATGAGCAGTTCTTC.

This rearrangement joins TRBV19 to TRBJ2-3, with 9 bases that match TRBD2. This CDR3 contains 15 residues. Germline CDR1 and CDR2: LNHDA and SQIVND (reference sequence). Trimming took 6 bases from V and 6 from J; bases not matched to a gene: 10. CDR3 sequence reads: CASRTIAGVSDTQYF. The CDR3 DNA follows: TGTGCCAGTAGGACAATAGCGGGAGTTAGTGATACGCAGTATTTT. Drawing the rest from reference TRBV19 and TRBJ2-3, the complete variable domain is DGGITQSPKYLFRKEGQNVTLSCEQNLNHDAMYWYRQDPGQGLRLIYYSQIVNDFQKGDIAEGYSVSREKKESFPLTVTSAQKNPTAFYLCASRTIAGVSDTQYFGPGTRLTVL.

This clone has just one count. V usage is TRBV18 and J usage is TRBJ1-2; D may be TRBD1 (5 bases). The CDR3 covers 14 residues. Trimming left V 6 bases short and J 3 bases short, with 14 bases between. Germline-derived CDR1 and CDR2 are KGHSH and LQKENI. This CDR3 is CASSQTDGDYGYTF. The CDR3 DNA reads TGTGCCAGCTCTCAGACAGATGGTGACTATGGCTACACCTTC.

The J gene is TRBJ1-2, the V gene TRBV6-5; D is possibly TRBD1 (6 bases). The CDR3 is 13 amino acids. V lost 6 bases to trimming and J lost 8 bases, with 16 bases between them. The germline V gene has CDR1 MNHEY and CDR2 SVGAGI. The CDR3 reads CASSPRGAEGYTF. CDR3 nucleotide sequence: TGTGCCAGCAGCCCACGGGGGGCAGAAGGCTACACCTTC.

V is TRBV11-3 and J is TRBJ2-2, with 11 nucleotides matching TRBD1. This CDR3 has 18 amino acids. With V trimmed by 0 bases and J by 4 bases, 7 bases remained unmatched. The germline V gene has CDR1 SGHNT and CDR2 YENEEA. CDR3 amino acids: CASSLEPGTGGSTGELFF. The CDR3 region has the DNA TGTGCCAGCAGCTTAGAACCCGGGACAGGGGGATCCACCGGGGAGCTGTTTTTT.

This chain links TRBV19 with TRBJ2-1, with 11 bases lining up with TRBD2. Germline V lookup: CDR1 LNHDA, CDR2 SQIVND (reference sequence). V lost 3 bases, J lost 0 bases, and 19 bases stayed unmatched. The CDR3 extends over 22 amino acids. CDR3 DNA: TGTGCCAGTAGTATCGCTTCGCGGGCTAGCGGGAGGTACCACCGCTCCTACAATGAGCAGTTCTTC. It translates to CASSIASRASGRYHRSYNEQFF.

The rearrangement uses TRBV5-1 and TRBJ1-2, with TRBD1 matching 10 bases. The length of the CDR3 is 15 residues. Trimming removed 3 bases from V and 1 base from J; junction bases left unmatched: 3. Per the germline V gene, CDR1 is SGHRS and CDR2 is YFSETQ. CDR3 sequence reads: CASSWTGGDNYGYTF. The CDR3 nucleotides are TGCGCCAGCAGCTGGACAGGGGGTGATAACTATGGCTACACCTTC.

This clone came up once. The chain uses TRBV19 and TRBJ1-3; D possibly corresponds to TRBD1 (6 bases). V was pared by 5 bases and J by 0 bases, with 11 bases between. This CDR3 is 15 amino acids long. Germline V gene sequence: CDR1 LNHDA, CDR2 SQIVND (reference sequence). The CDR3 nucleotides read TGTGCCAGTAGTTCGACAGGCAGCTCTGGAAACACCATATATTTT. Protein product: CASSSTGSSGNTIYF.

The gene calls are TRBV7-6 and TRBJ2-1; the D gene is possibly TRBD2 (5 bases). CDR1 and CDR2 from the germline V gene are SGHVS and FNYEAQ. The length of the CDR3 is 20 residues. V shed 4 bases and J shed 0 bases, with 25 bases lying between them. The DNA for the CDR3 is TGTGCCAGCAGCTCATCCCTTATCGATATCAGCGGACCCTCCTACAATGAGCAGTTCTTC. Amino acid sequence: CASSSSLIDISGPSYNEQFF.

This chain links TRBV25-1 with TRBJ1-4; D call uncertain. V was pared by 4 bases and J by 4 bases, with 4 bases between. The CDR3 has 12 residues. From germline, CDR1 is MGHDK and CDR2 SYGVNS. The CDR3: CASSAYNEKLFF. Written as DNA, the CDR3 is TGTGCCAGCAGTGCCTATAATGAAAAACTGTTTTTT.

This chain connects TRBV6-5 to TRBJ1-2; D gene unclear. The CDR3 consists of 12 residues. CDR1 MNHEY and CDR2 SVGAGI come from the germline V gene. V was cut by 3 bases and J by 1 base, with 3 bases left in between. Written as DNA, the CDR3 is TGTGCCAGCAGTTATAATAACTATGGCTACACCTTC. The encoded protein is CASSYNNYGYTF.

The chain employs TRBV5-1 and TRBJ1-2; the D is unclear. The CDR3 covers 13 residues. V lost 0 bases, J lost 4 bases, and 7 bases lay in between. Looked up from germline, CDR1 is SGHRS and CDR2 is YFSETQ. CDR3 DNA: TGCGCCAGCAGCTTGGAGTCGGTCTATGGCTACACCTTC. Its translation is CASSLESVYGYTF.

The chain is built from TRBV5-4 and TRBJ1-2, with D hard to call. V lost 4 bases and J lost 6, with 22 bases in between. The CDR3 sequence is 16 residues long. From germline, CDR1 is SGHNT and CDR2 YYREEE (reference sequence). Here the CDR3 reads CASSPGVRADYDGYTF. The CDR3 region has the DNA TGTGCCAGCAGCCCCGGGGTTAGGGCAGATTATGATGGCTACACCTTC.

V and J are TRBV7-2 and TRBJ2-5, with D hard to call. Trimming pared 5 bases from V and 1 base from J, leaving 17 bases between. CDR3 length equals 16 residues. Per the germline V gene, CDR1 is SGHTA and CDR2 is FQGNSA. The CDR3 region is CASSPTAPVPQETQYF. The CDR3 bases are TGTGCCAGCAGCCCCACCGCCCCGGTCCCCCAAGAGACCCAGTACTTC.

V and J are TRBV10-2 and TRBJ2-5; the match to TRBD1 covers 7 bases. This CDR3 spans 14 amino acids. V trimming: 8 bases; J trimming: 6 bases; junction bases outside the gene matches: 12. Germline CDR1 WSHSY, CDR2 SAAADI. The CDR3 spells CASAVHRQGKTQYF. CDR3 in DNA: TGCGCCAGCGCCGTTCATCGACAGGGAAAGACCCAGTACTTC.

This chain connects TRBV19 to TRBJ1-2; weak D call: TRBD1 (5 bases). V gave up 7 bases and J gave up 2 bases, with 8 bases separating them. This CDR3 region has 12 residues. CDR1 is LNHDA, CDR2 SQIVND, per germline (reference sequence). CDR3 region: CASTAGNYGYTF. In nucleotides, the CDR3 is TGTGCCAGTACGGCAGGGAACTATGGCTACACCTTC.

The chain joins TRBV14 to TRBJ1-1; TRBD1 might be the D (6 bases). Trimming took off 4 bases at V and 6 bases at J, with 21 bases between the two ends. Germline V gene sequence: CDR1 SGHDN, CDR2 FVKESK. The CDR3 spans 16 residues. This CDR3 reads CASSRGGLLLSPEAFF. In nucleotides, the CDR3 is TGTGCCAGCAGCCGAGGGGGACTACTCTTGTCCCCTGAAGCTTTCTTT.

The chain employs TRBV7-9 and TRBJ2-1, with 8 bases matching TRBD1. The germline gives CDR1 SEHNR, CDR2 FQNEAQ (reference sequence). The CDR3 extends over 16 amino acids. The ends lost 4 bases at V and 0 bases at J; junction bases unmatched: 5. Here the CDR3 DNA reads TGTGCCAGCAGCTCGTACAGGGGGACCTCCTACAATGAGCAGTTCTTC. Amino acid sequence: CASSSYRGTSYNEQFF.

This clone was recorded only once. The chain recombines TRBV9 with TRBJ2-1, with 9 bases aligning to TRBD2. V was clipped by 4 bases and J by 4 bases; unmatched bases: 9. The length of the CDR3 is 16 residues. The V gene's germline CDR1 is SGDLS and CDR2 YYNGEE. The CDR3 region has the DNA TGTGCCAGCAGCCGTGGACTAGCGCAATCTTACAATGAGCAGTTCTTC. This gives the protein CASSRGLAQSYNEQFF.

This clone was picked up one time. This rearrangement joins TRBV9 to TRBJ2-3; perhaps TRBD1 as D (6 bases). The CDR3 consists of 15 residues. V dropped 4 bases and J dropped 0 bases, with 12 bases sitting between them. The germline gives CDR1 SGDLS, CDR2 YYNGEE. The CDR3 spells CASSPGQPSTDTQYF. The DNA of the CDR3 is TGTGCCAGCAGCCCCGGACAGCCTAGCACAGATACGCAGTATTTT.

This clone was seen a single time. The chain uses TRBV5-1 and TRBJ1-1; no clear D gene. Deletions cut 5 bases from V and 7 bases from J, with 12 bases between. The germline V gene has CDR1 SGHRS and CDR2 YFSETQ. The CDR3 is 12 residues long. CDR3 amino acids: CASRQDIDEAFF. The CDR3 region has the DNA TGCGCCAGCAGGCAAGACATAGATGAAGCTTTCTTT. The full variable domain, rest sourced from reference TRBV5-1 and TRBJ1-1, is KAGVTQTPRYLIKTRGQQVTLSCSPISGHRSVSWYQQTPGQGLQFLFEYFSETQRNKGNFPGRFSGRQFSNSRSEMNVSTLELGDSALYLCASRQDIDEAFFGQGTRLTVV.

This sequence joins TRBV2 and TRBJ1-6; 8 bases agree with TRBD1. Germline V gives CDR1 SNHLY, CDR2 FYNNEI. The CDR3 covers 15 residues. Trimming at V came to 5 bases and at J to 8 bases, leaving 8 bases not matched to a gene. CDR3 loop: CASSLQGDDYSPLHF. The CDR3 bases are TGTGCCAGCAGTCTACAGGGGGACGACTATTCACCCCTCCACTTT.

CDR3 amino acids: CASRTGGLGTFTEAFF. CDR3 sequence (DNA): TGTGCCAGCAGGACAGGGGGCCTGGGGACGTTCACTGAAGCTTTCTTT. The V gene is TRBV27, the J gene TRBJ1-1; 10 bases align to TRBD1. Germline CDR1 reads MNHEY; CDR2 reads SMNVEV (reference sequence). The CDR3 runs 16 residues. The V segment lost 6 bases and the J segment 4 bases; nucleotides outside the gene matches: 11.

The rearrangement uses TRBV7-9 and TRBJ2-5; 7 bases align to TRBD2. The J segment lost 0 bases and the V segment lost 10 bases, leaving 5 bases of the junction unmatched. The germline CDR1 and CDR2 sequences are SEHNR and FQNEAQ (reference sequence). The CDR3 is 13 amino acids. The CDR3 loop is CATRGEYQETQYF. The CDR3 DNA reads TGTGCCACCCGGGGGGAATACCAAGAGACCCAGTACTTC. Full variable domain (rest looked up from reference TRBV7-9 and TRBJ2-5): DTGVSQNPRHKITKRGQNVTFRCDPISEHNRLYWYRQTLGQGPEFLTYFQNEAQLEKSRLLSDRFSAERPKGSFSTLEIQRTEQGDSAMYLCATRGEYQETQYFGPGTRLLVL.

This chain connects TRBV5-1 to TRBJ2-3; D remains unclear. The CDR3 consists of 14 residues. Trimming removed 0 bases from V and 0 bases from J, with 5 bases in between. Germline loops: CDR1 SGHRS, CDR2 YFSETQ. The CDR3 nucleotides read TGCGCCAGCAGCTTGGGACAAAGCACAGATACGCAGTATTTT. As protein: CASSLGQSTDTQYF.

This chain links TRBV10-3 with TRBJ1-4, with 10 bases lining up with TRBD1. CDR1 ENHRY and CDR2 SYGVKD come from the germline V gene. The V segment lost 6 bases and the J segment 7 bases; nucleotides outside the gene matches: 5. This CDR3 comprises 14 residues. The CDR3 DNA sequence: TGTGCCATCAGAGGACAGGGGGTTGGTGAAAAACTGTTTTTT. This sequence encodes CAIRGQGVGEKLFF.

The chain joins TRBV19 to TRBJ2-1, with TRBD2 matching over 10 bases. V lost 1 base to trimming and J lost 7 bases; unmatched junction nucleotides: 4. Germline V gene data show CDR1 as LNHDA and CDR2 as SQIVND (reference sequence). CDR3 length: 15 amino acids. The CDR3 region has the DNA TGTGCCAGTAGTATAGGACTAGCGGGTCTTAATGAGCAGTTCTTC. This encodes CASSIGLAGLNEQFF. Drawing the rest from reference TRBV19 and TRBJ2-1, the complete variable domain is DGGITQSPKYLFRKEGQNVTLSCEQNLNHDAMYWYRQDPGQGLRLIYYSQIVNDFQKGDIAEGYSVSREKKESFPLTVTSAQKNPTAFYLCASSIGLAGLNEQFFGPGTRLTVL.

This clone was detected only once. The V call is TRBV10-3, the J call TRBJ1-5; 7 nucleotides agree with TRBD1. There are 16 residues in the CDR3. CDR1 ENHRY and CDR2 SYGVKD come from the germline V gene. V lost 3 bases to trimming and J lost 1 base; unmatched junction nucleotides: 6. In DNA form, the CDR3 reads TGTGCCATCAGTGATTCGAGACAGGGAAGCAATCAGCCCCAGCATTTT. Amino acid sequence: CAISDSRQGSNQPQHF.

V gene TRBV3-1 (or the pseudogene TRBV3-2) combines with J gene TRBJ1-1; maybe TRBD1 (5 bases). Germline CDR1 reads LGHDT; CDR2 reads YNNKEL (reference sequence). The CDR3 totals 17 residues. V dropped 1 base and J dropped 4 bases, with 19 bases sitting between them. The CDR3: CASSQGNAPLGGTEAFF. The CDR3 DNA reads as TGTGCCAGCAGCCAAGGTAACGCCCCCCTGGGGGGCACTGAAGCTTTCTTT.

J is TRBJ2-1 and V is TRBV19, with TRBD2 matching 9 bases. The CDR3 has 15 amino acids. V lost 7 bases and J lost 8; bases outside the gene matches: 12. CDR1 and CDR2 from the germline V gene are LNHDA and SQIVND (reference sequence). In DNA form, the CDR3 reads TGTGCCAGTATTAAACCGGGACTAGCATTTGATGAGCAGTTCTTC. Its translation is CASIKPGLAFDEQFF. Together with reference TRBV19 and TRBJ2-1, the CDR3 gives the full variable domain: DGGITQSPKYLFRKEGQNVTLSCEQNLNHDAMYWYRQDPGQGLRLIYYSQIVNDFQKGDIAEGYSVSREKKESFPLTVTSAQKNPTAFYLCASIKPGLAFDEQFFGPGTRLTVL.

The V call is TRBV6-5, the J call TRBJ1-2; D ambiguous. CDR3 length: 13 amino acids. Per the germline V gene, CDR1 is MNHEY and CDR2 is SVGAGI. Trimming cost V 5 bases and J 4 bases, with 11 bases left between them. The DNA of the CDR3 is TGTGCCAGCAGTCCCCCGGGTCTCTATGGCTACACCTTC. The encoded protein is CASSPPGLYGYTF.